These T cell receptor beta chains were read from a single sample in a study of spatial heterogeneity in lung cancer. TCRdb redid the calling of the 5' RACE reads with MiXCR, one entry per CDR3 protein. This sample has about 23,000 distinct CDR3 sequences, with over 4% found just once. Specimen: lung tumor tissue, collected at surgery. All receptors come from a male donor with early-stage non-small cell lung cancer. Each CDR3 is given with its conserved first and last residue.

v_call	cdr3_length	cdr3_aa
TRBV6-6	17	CASSTYYTRQERYGYTF
TRBV10-3	12	CAISEAAGELFF
TRBV21-1	16	CASSQMRGGGQETQYF
TRBV18	12	CASSPKAGQQYF
TRBV6-5	15	CASSSPGGGIAEQYF
TRBV7-3	16	CASSPPGDSSTGELFF
TRBV28	16	CASSPLDGQGNNEQFF
TRBV3-1	13	CASSSDRGYEQYF
TRBV28	14	CASSFRIDTGELFF
TRBV27	16	CASRSGQMISNQPQHF
TRBV5-1	15	CASSLGGFGNQPQHF
TRBV5-1	13	CASSLGTNYGYTF
TRBV5-1	14	CASRFGTTGYEQYF
TRBV5-4	15	CASSVATMGNEKLFF
TRBV5-5	14	CASSYGQGTDTQYF
TRBV20-1	14	CSARVGFSNQPQHF
TRBV4-1	15	CASSFRTSGGDTQYF
TRBV7-2	18	CASSSPLIQGLGTDTQYF
TRBV7-2	15	CASSLDGRDEETQYF
TRBV19	14	CASSRGRLTDTQYF
TRBV7-9	17	CASSLGTSGSIINEQFF
TRBV2	16	CASSGIRGSYQETQYF
TRBV5-1	14	CASSWETVGYGYTF
TRBV19	12	CASSSPVYEQYF
TRBV4-3	15	CASSQDSRGDRVAFF
TRBV20-1	13	CSARGGLDQPQHF
TRBV28	14	CASSGGRKSYEQYF
TRBV6-2/TRBV6-3	14	CASSYPPREGEQFF
TRBV20-1	15	CSAASGGGGGNTIYF